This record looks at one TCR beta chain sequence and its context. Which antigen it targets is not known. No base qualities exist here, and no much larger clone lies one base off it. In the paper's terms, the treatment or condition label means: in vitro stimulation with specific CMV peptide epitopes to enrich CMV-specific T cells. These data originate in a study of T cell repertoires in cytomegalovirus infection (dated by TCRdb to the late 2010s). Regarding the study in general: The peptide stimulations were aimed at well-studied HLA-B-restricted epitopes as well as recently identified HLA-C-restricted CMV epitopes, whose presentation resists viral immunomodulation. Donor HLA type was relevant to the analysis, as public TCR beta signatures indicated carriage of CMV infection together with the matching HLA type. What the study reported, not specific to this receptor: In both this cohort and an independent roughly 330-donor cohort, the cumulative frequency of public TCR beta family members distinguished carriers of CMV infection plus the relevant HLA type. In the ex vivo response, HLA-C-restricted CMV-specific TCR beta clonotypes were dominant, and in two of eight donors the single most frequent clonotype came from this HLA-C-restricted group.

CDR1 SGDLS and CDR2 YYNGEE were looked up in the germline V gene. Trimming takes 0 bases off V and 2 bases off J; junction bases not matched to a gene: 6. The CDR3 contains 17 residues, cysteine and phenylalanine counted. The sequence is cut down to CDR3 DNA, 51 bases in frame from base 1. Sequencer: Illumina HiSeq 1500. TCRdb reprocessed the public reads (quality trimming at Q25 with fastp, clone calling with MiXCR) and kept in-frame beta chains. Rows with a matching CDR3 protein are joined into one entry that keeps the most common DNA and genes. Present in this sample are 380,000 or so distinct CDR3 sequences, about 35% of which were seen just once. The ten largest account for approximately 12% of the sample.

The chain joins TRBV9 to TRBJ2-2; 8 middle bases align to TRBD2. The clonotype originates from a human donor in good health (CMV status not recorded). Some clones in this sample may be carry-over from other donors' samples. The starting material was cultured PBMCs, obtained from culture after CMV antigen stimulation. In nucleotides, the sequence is TGTGCCAGCAGCGTAGACGAGACTAGCGTCAACACCGGGGAGCTGTTTTTT. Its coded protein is CASSVDETSVNTGELFF.